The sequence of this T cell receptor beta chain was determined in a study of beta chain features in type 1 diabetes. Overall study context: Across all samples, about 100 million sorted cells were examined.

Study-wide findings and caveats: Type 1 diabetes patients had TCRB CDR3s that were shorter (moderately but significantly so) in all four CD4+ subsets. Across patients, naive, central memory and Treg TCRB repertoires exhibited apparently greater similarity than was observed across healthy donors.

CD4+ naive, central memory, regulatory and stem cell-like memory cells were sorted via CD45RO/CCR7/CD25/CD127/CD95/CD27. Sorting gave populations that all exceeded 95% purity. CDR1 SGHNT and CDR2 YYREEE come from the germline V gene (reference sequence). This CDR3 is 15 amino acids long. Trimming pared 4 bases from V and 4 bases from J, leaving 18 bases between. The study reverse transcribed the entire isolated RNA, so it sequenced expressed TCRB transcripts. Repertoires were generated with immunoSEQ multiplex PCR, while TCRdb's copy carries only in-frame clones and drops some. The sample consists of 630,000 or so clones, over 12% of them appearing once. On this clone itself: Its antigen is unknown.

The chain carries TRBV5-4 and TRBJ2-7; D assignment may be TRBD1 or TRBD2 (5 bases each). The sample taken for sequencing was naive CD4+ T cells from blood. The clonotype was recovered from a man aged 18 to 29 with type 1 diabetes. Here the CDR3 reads CASSLSSGPDYEQYF. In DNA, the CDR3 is TGTGCCAGCAGCCTTAGCTCGGGACCGGATTACGAGCAGTACTTC.